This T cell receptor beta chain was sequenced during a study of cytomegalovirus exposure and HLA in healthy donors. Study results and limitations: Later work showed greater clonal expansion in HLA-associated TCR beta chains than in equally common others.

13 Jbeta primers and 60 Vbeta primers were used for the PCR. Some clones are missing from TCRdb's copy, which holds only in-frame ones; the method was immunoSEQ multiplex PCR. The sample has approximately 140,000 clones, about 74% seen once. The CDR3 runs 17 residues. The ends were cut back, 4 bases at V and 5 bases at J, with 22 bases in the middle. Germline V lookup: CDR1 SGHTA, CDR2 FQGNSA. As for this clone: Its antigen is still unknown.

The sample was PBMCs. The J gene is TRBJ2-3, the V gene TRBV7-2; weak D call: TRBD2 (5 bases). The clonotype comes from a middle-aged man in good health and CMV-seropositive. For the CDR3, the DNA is TGTGCCAGCAGCTCCCCCTTGGACTGGAGAGGCGGAGATACGCAGTATTTT. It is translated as CASSSPLDWRGGDTQYF.